This T cell receptor beta chain is from a study of immune heterogeneity within non-small cell lung tumors. Study-wide findings and caveats: Local clonality of T cells correlated moderately yet significantly with local tumor mutational burden (R about 0.3). Identical dominant CDR3 beta clonotypes recurred across tumor sites within a patient, alongside site-unique high-frequency clones. Each patient largely had their own distinct set of high-frequency T-cell receptor beta clonotypes.

V lost 6 bases to trimming and J lost 3 bases; unmatched junction nucleotides: 7. The CDR3 length is 14 residues. Germline V CDR1 and CDR2: SQVTM, ANQGSEA. Multiplex PCR amplified the TCR beta CDR3 region. Its first round ran for 10 to 11 cycles with 32 V and 13 J primers. TCRdb reanalysed the multiplex PCR reads using MiXCR and keeps one entry per CDR3 protein. Here the sample spans thousands of distinct CDR3 sequences, around a quarter being singletons. Template was bulk tumor genomic DNA, roughly 600 ng per sample. Biopsies, several per primary tumor and spaced far apart, were collected during surgery. Those enrolled were patients newly diagnosed with untreated non-small cell lung cancer and undergoing curative surgery. This clonotype was counted only a few times. Its antigen is unidentified.

The sequence was collected from a man aged 55 to 70 with non-small cell lung cancer. Specimen: lung tumor tissue. The chain uses TRBV29-1 and TRBJ2-3, with 9 bases identical to TRBD2. The CDR3 DNA follows: TGCAGCGTGCAGGGGCTAGCGGGAACAGATACGCAGTATTTT. It translates to CSVQGLAGTDTQYF.